Listed below are T cell receptor beta chains from one sample, sequenced in a study of shared clonotypes between healthy human individuals. Produced via immunoSEQ multiplex PCR; TCRdb's table is partial and in-frame only. The sample lists about 460,000 clones, about 74% occurring once. What was sequenced was PBMCs. The receptors here all came from a woman in her thirties or forties in good health. Some clones in this sample may be carry-over from other donors' samples. CDR3s include the opening cysteine and the closing phenylalanine or tryptophan. D genes are given only for firm matches. Clone size is not always given. Where it is, it says once, few, many or a class for expanded clones.

J gene | D gene | V gene | clone size | CDR3 protein | CDR3 DNA
TRBJ2-6 | . | TRBV5-1 | . | CASSWDDITRTYGANVLTF | TGCGCCAGCAGCTGGGATGACATTACGAGGACTTATGGGGCCAACGTCCTGACTTTC
TRBJ2-1 | . | TRBV7-9 | . | CASRARQSSYNEQFF | TGTGCCAGCAGAGCCCGGCAAAGCTCCTACAATGAGCAGTTCTTC
TRBJ2-3 | TRBD2 | TRBV4-2 | . | CASSQDSGSGRATSTDTQYF | TGTGCCAGCAGCCAAGATTCTGGTAGCGGGAGGGCCACCAGCACAGATACGCAGTATTTT
TRBJ2-5 | . | TRBV11-1 | . | CASSFSGGQETQYF | TGTGCCAGCAGCTTTTCCGGCGGCCAAGAGACCCAGTACTTC
TRBJ2-5 | . | TRBV18 | . | CASSPVPSRPRAETQYF | TGTGCCAGCTCACCCGTCCCCTCCAGACCGAGGGCGGAGACCCAGTACTTC
TRBJ1-1 | . | TRBV28 | . | CASPNTEAFF | TGTGCCAGCCCAAACACTGAAGCTTTCTTT
TRBJ2-2 | . | TRBV7-2 | . | CASSSTLGELFF | TGTGCCAGCAGCTCCACGCTCGGGGAGCTGTTTTTT
TRBJ1-5 | . | TRBV27 | . | CASSPNPGTPNQPQHF | TGTGCCAGCAGTCCTAACCCGGGGACACCCAATCAGCCCCAGCATTTT
TRBJ2-1 | TRBD2 | TRBV18 | . | CASSPNSGGNLNEQFF | TGTGCCAGCTCTCCAAATAGCGGGGGAAACCTCAATGAGCAGTTCTTC
TRBJ2-1 | . | TRBV7-2 | once | CASSSSGGGYNEQFF | TGTGCCAGCAGCTCTAGCGGAGGGGGGTACAATGAGCAGTTCTTC
TRBJ2-7 | . | TRBV30 | . | CAFQPPPGFEQYF | TGTGCCTTCCAGCCTCCCCCGGGTTTCGAGCAGTACTTC
TRBJ1-4 | . | TRBV15 | once | CATSRAGTTNEKLFF | TGTGCCACCAGCAGAGCGGGTACAACTAATGAAAAACTGTTTTTT
TRBJ1-2 | . | TRBV20-1 | few | CSAYNARSGTF | TGCAGTGCTTATAATGCGAGGAGCGGAACCTTC
TRBJ1-2 | TRBD1 | TRBV7-8 | few | CASSERTGDLLGYTF | TGTGCCAGCAGCGAGCGGACAGGGGACCTTCTAGGCTACACCTTC
TRBJ1-4 | . | TRBV9 | . | CASSVGDVRKEKLFF | TGTGCCAGCAGCGTAGGCGACGTGCGGAAGGAAAAACTGTTTTTT
TRBJ2-7 | . | TRBV28 | once | CASSAGGTGAQQYF | TGTGCCAGCAGTGCCGGAGGGACGGGCGCTCAGCAGTACTTC
TRBJ1-5 | . | TRBV30 | . | CAWSEGLDSNRPQHF | TGTGCCTGGAGTGAGGGCCTGGATAGCAATCGGCCCCAGCATTTT
TRBJ2-1 | . | TRBV18 | . | CASSPPVVNEQFF | TGTGCCAGCTCACCACCGGTAGTAAATGAGCAGTTCTTC
TRBJ1-2 | . | TRBV7-2 | . | CASSPRREVMGYTF | TGTGCCAGCAGCCCTCGTCGGGAGGTGATGGGCTACACCTTC
TRBJ2-7 | TRBD1 | TRBV7-2 | . | CASSFRTGGSEQYF | TGTGCCAGCAGCTTTAGGACAGGGGGCAGCGAGCAGTACTTC
TRBJ2-4 | TRBD2 | TRBV9 | . | CASSVEAGLGDIQYF | TGTGCCAGCAGCGTAGAAGCGGGGCTTGGGGACATTCAGTACTTC
TRBJ2-6 | . | TRBV30 | few | CAWARDRRAGANVLTF | TGTGCCTGGGCCAGGGACCGCCGTGCTGGGGCCAACGTCCTGACTTTC
TRBJ2-1 | . | TRBV2 | . | CASKANGEQFF | TGTGCCAGCAAGGCTAATGGCGAGCAGTTCTTC
TRBJ2-1 | TRBD2 | TRBV30 | . | CAWSVLAGEAEQFF | TGTGCCTGGAGTGTGCTAGCGGGAGAGGCTGAGCAGTTCTTC
TRBJ2-5 | . | TRBV5-4 | . | CASSSGDSQETQYF | TGTGCCAGCAGCTCTGGGGACTCCCAAGAGACCCAGTACTTC
TRBJ2-5 | . | TRBV5-1 | . | CASSLDDWRETQYF | TGCGCCAGCAGCTTGGATGACTGGCGAGAGACCCAGTACTTC
TRBJ1-2 | TRBD1 | TRBV5-1 | . | CASSQDRELGYTF | TGCGCCAGCAGCCAGGACAGGGAACTTGGCTACACCTTC
TRBJ1-2 | . | TRBV19 | . | CASSIGRGDGYTF | TGTGCCAGTAGTATTGGCAGGGGTGATGGCTACACCTTC
TRBJ2-5 | TRBD2 | TRBV5-4 | . | CASSLQLAGEETQYF | TGTGCCAGCAGCTTGCAACTAGCGGGAGAAGAGACCCAGTACTTC
TRBJ2-7 | TRBD2 | TRBV5-1 | many | CASSLAPATSGRYYEQYF | TGCGCCAGCAGCTTGGCCCCAGCAACTAGCGGGAGGTACTACGAGCAGTACTTC
TRBJ1-4 | . | TRBV4-1 | . | CASSPATVNEKLFF | TGCGCCAGCAGCCCCGCGACAGTTAATGAAAAACTGTTTTTT
TRBJ2-3 | . | TRBV6-6 | . | CASSYSVKGPDTQYF | TGTGCCAGCAGTTACTCTGTAAAGGGACCAGATACGCAGTATTTT
TRBJ1-2 | . | TRBV5-8 | . | CASSLARGTAGYGYTF | TGTGCCAGCAGCTTGGCACGCGGGACGGCAGGCTATGGCTACACCTTC
TRBJ2-5 | . | TRBV6-1 | . | CASSAEGWGGQETQYF | TGTGCCAGCAGTGCCGAGGGGTGGGGAGGCCAAGAGACCCAGTACTTC
TRBJ2-2 | TRBD2 | TRBV5-1 | . | CASSLSGLAGNTGELFF | TGCGCCAGCAGCTTGTCGGGACTAGCGGGAAACACCGGGGAGCTGTTTTTT
TRBJ2-3 | TRBD2 | TRBV29-1 | . | CSVEGGVGRAGGTDTQYF | TGCAGCGTTGAAGGTGGCGTGGGGCGAGCGGGAGGTACAGATACGCAGTATTTT
TRBJ2-3 | . | TRBV18 | once | CASSPTSSDTQYF | TGTGCCAGCTCACCTACGAGCTCAGATACGCAGTATTTT
TRBJ2-2 | TRBD1 | TRBV25-1 | many | CASLGQGNTGELFF | TGTGCCAGCCTCGGACAGGGGAACACCGGGGAGCTGTTTTTT
TRBJ1-4 | . | TRBV30 | . | CAWRARAEEKLFF | TGTGCCTGGAGAGCGAGGGCGGAAGAAAAACTGTTTTTT
TRBJ2-6 | TRBD2 | TRBV10-3 | . | CASQISAGVNSGANVLTF | TGTGCCAGCCAGATAAGCGCGGGAGTGAACTCTGGGGCCAACGTCCTGACTTTC
TRBJ2-7 | TRBD1 | TRBV28 | . | CASSYGRGLGEQYF | TGCGCCAGCAGTTATGGCAGGGGGCTGGGTGAGCAGTACTTC
TRBJ2-5 | . | TRBV13 | . | CASSPRVREETQYF | TGTGCCAGCAGCCCGCGGGTTAGGGAGGAGACCCAGTACTTC
TRBJ1-2 | . | TRBV4-2 | . | CASSQEGGQGRGYTF | TGTGCCAGCAGCCAAGAAGGCGGGCAGGGGAGGGGCTACACCTTC
TRBJ2-7 | . | TRBV18 | . | CASSSTGSYEQYF | TGTGCCAGCTCATCTACAGGCTCCTACGAGCAGTACTTC
TRBJ1-4 | TRBD1 | TRBV28 | once | CASTVTGWGSEKLFF | TGTGCCAGCACCGTGACAGGGTGGGGATCTGAAAAACTGTTTTTT
TRBJ2-4 | . | TRBV27 | . | CASSKQGKNIQYF | TGTGCCAGCAGTAAACAGGGAAAAAACATTCAGTACTTC
TRBJ1-5 | . | TRBV6-6 | few | CASSYSAGVGQPQHF | TGTGCCAGCAGTTACTCGGCGGGGGTCGGTCAGCCCCAGCATTTT
TRBJ2-1 | . | TRBV27 | . | CASMGRLTEQFF | TGTGCCAGCATGGGCAGGCTTACTGAGCAGTTCTTC
TRBJ1-1 | . | TRBV30 | . | CAWTGDRSEAFF | TGTGCCTGGACTGGAGACAGGAGTGAAGCTTTCTTT